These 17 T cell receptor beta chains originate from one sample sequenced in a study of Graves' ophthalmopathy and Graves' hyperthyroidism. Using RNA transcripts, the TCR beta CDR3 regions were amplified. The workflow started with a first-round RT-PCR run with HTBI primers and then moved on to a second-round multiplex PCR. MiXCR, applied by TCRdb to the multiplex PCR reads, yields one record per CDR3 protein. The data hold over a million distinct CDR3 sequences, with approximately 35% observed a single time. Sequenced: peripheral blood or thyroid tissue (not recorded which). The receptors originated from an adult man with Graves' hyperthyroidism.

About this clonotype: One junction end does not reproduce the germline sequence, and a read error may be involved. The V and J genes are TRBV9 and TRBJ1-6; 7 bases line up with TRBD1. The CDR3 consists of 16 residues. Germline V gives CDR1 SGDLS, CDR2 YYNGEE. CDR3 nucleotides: TGTGCCAGCAGCGGACAGGGTCACACCTATAATTCACCCCTCCACTTC. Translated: CASSGQGHTYNSPLHF.

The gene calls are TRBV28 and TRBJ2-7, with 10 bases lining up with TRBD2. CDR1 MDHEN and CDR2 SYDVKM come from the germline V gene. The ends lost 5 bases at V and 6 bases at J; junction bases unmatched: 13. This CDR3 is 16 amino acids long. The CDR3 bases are TGTGCCAGCAGTCGACCGACTAGCGGGTGGCGTGGCGAGCAGTACTTC. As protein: CASSRPTSGWRGEQYF.

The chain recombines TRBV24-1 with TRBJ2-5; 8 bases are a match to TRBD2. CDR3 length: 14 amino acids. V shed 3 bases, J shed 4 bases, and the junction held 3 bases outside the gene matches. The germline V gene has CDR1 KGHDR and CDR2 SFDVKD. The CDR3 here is CATSDSGGRETQYF. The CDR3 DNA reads TGTGCCACCAGTGATAGCGGGGGACGAGAGACCCAGTACTTC.

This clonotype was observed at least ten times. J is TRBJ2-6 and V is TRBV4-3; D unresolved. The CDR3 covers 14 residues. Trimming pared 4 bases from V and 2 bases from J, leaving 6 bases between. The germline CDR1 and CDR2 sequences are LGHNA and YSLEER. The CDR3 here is CASSRDPGANVLTF. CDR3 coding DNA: TGCGCCAGCAGCCGAGACCCTGGGGCCAACGTCCTGACTTTC.

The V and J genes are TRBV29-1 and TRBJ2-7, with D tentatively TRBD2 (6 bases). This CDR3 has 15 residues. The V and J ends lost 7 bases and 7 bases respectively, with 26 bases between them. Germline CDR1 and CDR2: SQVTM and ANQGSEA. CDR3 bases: TGCAGCGCCTACACCACCCTCCGGCGGGGAGCTGAGCAGTACTTC. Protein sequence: CSAYTTLRRGAEQYF.

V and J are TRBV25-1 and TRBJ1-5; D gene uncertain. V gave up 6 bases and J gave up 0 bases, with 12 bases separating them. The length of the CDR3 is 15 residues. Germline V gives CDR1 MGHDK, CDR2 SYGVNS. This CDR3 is CASSLSVYSNQPQHF. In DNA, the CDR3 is TGTGCCAGCAGCTTATCGGTTTATAGCAATCAGCCCCAGCATTTT.

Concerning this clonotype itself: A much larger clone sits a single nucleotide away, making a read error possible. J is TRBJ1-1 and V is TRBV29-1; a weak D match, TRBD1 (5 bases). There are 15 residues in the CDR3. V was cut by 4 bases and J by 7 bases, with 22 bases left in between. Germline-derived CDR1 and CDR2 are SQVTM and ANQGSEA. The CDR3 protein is CSVVRVGSPPDEAFF. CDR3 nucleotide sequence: TGCAGCGTTGTCAGGGTCGGCTCACCCCCCGATGAAGCTTTCTTT.

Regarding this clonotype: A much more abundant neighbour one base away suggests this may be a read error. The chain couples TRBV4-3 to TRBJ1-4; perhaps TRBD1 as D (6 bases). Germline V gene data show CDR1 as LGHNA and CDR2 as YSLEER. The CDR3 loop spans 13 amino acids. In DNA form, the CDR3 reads TGCGCCAGCAGCCGAGACCCGACAGGATCAAGGGTTTTT. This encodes CASSRDPTGSRVF.

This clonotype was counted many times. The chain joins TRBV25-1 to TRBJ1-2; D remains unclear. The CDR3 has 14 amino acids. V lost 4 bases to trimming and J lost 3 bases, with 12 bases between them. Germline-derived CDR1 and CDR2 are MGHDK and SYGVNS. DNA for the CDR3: TGTGCCAGCAGTGGCCAGTGGGGTTACTATGGCTACACCTTC. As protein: CASSGQWGYYGYTF.

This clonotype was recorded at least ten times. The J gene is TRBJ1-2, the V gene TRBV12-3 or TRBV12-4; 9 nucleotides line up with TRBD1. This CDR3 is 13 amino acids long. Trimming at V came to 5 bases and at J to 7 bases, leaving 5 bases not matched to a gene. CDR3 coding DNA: TGTGCCAGCAGTCGTACAGGGGGCTCTGGCTACACCTTC. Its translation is CASSRTGGSGYTF.

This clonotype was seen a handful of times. The CDR3 is CASSGLGGDLYEQYF. The CDR3, as DNA: TGTGCCAGCAGTGGACTTGGCGGGGACCTCTACGAGCAGTACTTC. The chain employs TRBV7-9 and TRBJ2-7, with D possibly being TRBD2 (6 bases). Germline V gene data show CDR1 as SEHNR and CDR2 as FQNEAQ (reference sequence). V was shortened by 6 bases and J by 3 bases, with 18 bases between the two germline ends. This CDR3 spans 15 amino acids.

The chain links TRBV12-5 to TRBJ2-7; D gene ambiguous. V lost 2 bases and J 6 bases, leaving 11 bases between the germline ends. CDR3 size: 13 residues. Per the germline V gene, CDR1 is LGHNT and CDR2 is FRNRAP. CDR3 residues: CASGLSGEREQYF. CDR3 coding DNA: TGTGCTAGTGGTTTGTCCGGCGAGCGCGAGCAGTACTTC. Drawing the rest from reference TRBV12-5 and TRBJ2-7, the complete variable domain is DARVTQTPRHKVTEMGQEVTMRCQPILGHNTVFWYRQTMMQGLELLAYFRNRAPLDDSGMPKDRFSAEMPDATLATLKIQPSEPRDSAVYFCASGLSGEREQYFGPGTRLTVT.

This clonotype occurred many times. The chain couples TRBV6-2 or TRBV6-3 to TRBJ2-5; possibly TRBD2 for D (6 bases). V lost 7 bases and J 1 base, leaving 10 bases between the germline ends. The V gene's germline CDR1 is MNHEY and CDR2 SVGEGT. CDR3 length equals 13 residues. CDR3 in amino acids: CASTSGGQETQYF. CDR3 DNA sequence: TGTGCCAGCACCTCCGGGGGCCAAGAGACCCAGTACTTC.

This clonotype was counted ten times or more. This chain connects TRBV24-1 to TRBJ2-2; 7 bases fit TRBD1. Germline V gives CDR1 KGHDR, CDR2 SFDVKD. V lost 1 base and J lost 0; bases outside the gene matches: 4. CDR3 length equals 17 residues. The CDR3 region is CATSDFGQGANTGELFF. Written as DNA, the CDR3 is TGTGCCACCAGTGATTTTGGCCAGGGGGCGAACACCGGGGAGCTGTTTTTT.

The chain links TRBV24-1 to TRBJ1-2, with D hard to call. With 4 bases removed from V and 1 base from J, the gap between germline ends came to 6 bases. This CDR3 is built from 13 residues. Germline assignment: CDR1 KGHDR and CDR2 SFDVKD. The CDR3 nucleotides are TGTGCCACCAGTGACACCGTTAACTATGGCTACACCTTC. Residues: CATSDTVNYGYTF.

This CDR3 reads CSDRLGGYGYTF. CDR3 sequence (DNA): TGCAGCGACCGACTAGGGGGCTATGGCTACACCTTC. The chain has TRBV29-1 and TRBJ1-2; tentative D call: TRBD1 (6 bases). The CDR3 runs 12 residues. V gave up 7 bases and J gave up 4 bases, with 13 bases separating them. Germline values: CDR1 SQVTM, CDR2 ANQGSEA.

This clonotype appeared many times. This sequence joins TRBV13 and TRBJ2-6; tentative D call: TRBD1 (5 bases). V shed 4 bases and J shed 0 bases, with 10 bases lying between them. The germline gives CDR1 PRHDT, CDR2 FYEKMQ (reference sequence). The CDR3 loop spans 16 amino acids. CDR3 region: CASSWTLSSGANVLTF. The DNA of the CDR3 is TGTGCCAGCAGCTGGACACTAAGCTCTGGGGCCAACGTCCTGACTTTC.